This TCR beta chain was captured by sequencing in a study of blood T cell repertoires in COVID-19. The assay was immunoSEQ multiplex PCR, and TCRdb's table has in-frame clones only and misses some. The sample holds nearly 200,000 clones; approximately 84% are singletons and the top ten take approximately 6.9%. The sample consisted of peripheral blood. The TCR originated in a human donor with acute or convalescent COVID-19. The donor label of this sample is uncertain.

Here the CDR3 DNA reads TGTGCCAGCAGTGATAACAGGCTTAATGAAAAACTGTTTTTT. As protein: CASSDNRLNEKLFF. V and J are TRBV2 and TRBJ1-4; D might be TRBD1 (5 bases). Per the germline V gene, CDR1 is SNHLY and CDR2 is FYNNEI. The CDR3 runs to 14 residues. Trimming took 3 bases from V and 4 from J, leaving 9 bases between them.